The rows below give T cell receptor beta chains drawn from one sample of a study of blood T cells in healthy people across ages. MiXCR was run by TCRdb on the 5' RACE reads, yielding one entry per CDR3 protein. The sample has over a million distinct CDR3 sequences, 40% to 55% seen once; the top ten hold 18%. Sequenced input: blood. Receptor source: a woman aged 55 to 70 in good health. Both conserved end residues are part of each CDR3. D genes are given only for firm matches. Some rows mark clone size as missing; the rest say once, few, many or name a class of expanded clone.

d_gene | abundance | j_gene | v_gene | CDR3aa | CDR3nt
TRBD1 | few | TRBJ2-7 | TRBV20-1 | CSARHYSGGDSRIRADEQYF | TGCAGTGCTAGACATTACTCAGGGGGCGATAGCCGCATACGGGCGGACGAGCAGTACTTC
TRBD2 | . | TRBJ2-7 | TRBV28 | CASSFGGRHYEQYF | TGTGCCAGCAGTTTTGGCGGGAGGCATTACGAGCAGTACTTC
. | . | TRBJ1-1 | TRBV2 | CASSVDRSEAFF | TGTGCCAGCAGTGTAGATAGGTCTGAAGCTTTCTTT
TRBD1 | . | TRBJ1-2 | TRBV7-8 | CASSLVAVRGSANYGYTF | TGTGCCAGCAGCTTAGTTGCGGTCAGGGGGTCGGCTAACTATGGCTACACCTTC
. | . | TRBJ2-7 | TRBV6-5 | CASSYVASSYEQYF | TGTGCCAGCAGTTACGTGGCTAGTTCCTACGAGCAGTACTTC
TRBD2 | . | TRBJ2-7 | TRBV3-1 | CASSPELSGRRTTYEQYF | TGTGCCAGCAGCCCTGAGTTAAGCGGGAGGCGGACCACCTACGAGCAGTACTTC
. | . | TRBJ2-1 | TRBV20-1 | CSAAGLSSYNEQFF | TGCAGTGCTGCAGGGTTAAGCTCCTACAATGAGCAGTTCTTC
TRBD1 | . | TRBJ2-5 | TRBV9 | CASSTHRGVGETQYF | TGTGCCAGCAGCACCCACAGGGGGGTTGGAGAGACCCAGTACTTC
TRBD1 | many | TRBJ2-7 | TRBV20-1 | CSAIGNRGYEQYF | TGCAGTGCTATCGGAAACAGGGGTTACGAGCAGTACTTC
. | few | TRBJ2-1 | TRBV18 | CASSRRGDEQFF | TGTGCCAGCTCCCGCAGGGGCGATGAGCAGTTCTTC
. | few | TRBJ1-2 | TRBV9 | CASSVVGTGFGYTF | TGTGCCAGCAGCGTAGTCGGCACAGGGTTTGGCTACACCTTC
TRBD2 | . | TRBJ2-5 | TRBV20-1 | CSAEGGASGRAPETQYF | TGCAGTGCTGAGGGTGGGGCTAGCGGGAGGGCCCCAGAGACCCAGTACTTC
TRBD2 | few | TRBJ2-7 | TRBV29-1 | CSVLTSGISYEQYF | TGCAGCGTTTTGACTAGCGGGATTTCGTACGAGCAGTACTTC
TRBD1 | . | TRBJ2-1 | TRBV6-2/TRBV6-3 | CASSYPGQGSFEQFF | TGTGCCAGCAGTTACCCGGGACAGGGTTCATTTGAGCAGTTCTTC
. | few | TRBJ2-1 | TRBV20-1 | CSARDRRTTNEQFF | TGCAGTGCTAGAGATCGCCGGACTACCAATGAGCAGTTCTTC
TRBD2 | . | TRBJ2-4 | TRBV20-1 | CSARELAGVGNIQYF | TGCAGTGCTAGAGAACTAGCGGGAGTGGGAAACATTCAGTACTTC
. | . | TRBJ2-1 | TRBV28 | CASSLVREGRGVRNEQFF | TGTGCCAGCAGTTTGGTTCGAGAGGGCAGGGGCGTACGAAATGAGCAGTTCTTC
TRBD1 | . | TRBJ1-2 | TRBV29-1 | CSVDLQGAGGYTF | TGCAGCGTTGACCTTCAGGGGGCAGGTGGCTACACCTTC
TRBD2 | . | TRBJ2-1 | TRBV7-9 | CASSFGAGGTSREQFF | TGTGCCAGCAGCTTCGGGGCGGGAGGTACTTCAAGGGAGCAGTTCTTC
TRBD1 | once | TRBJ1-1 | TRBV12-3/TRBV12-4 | CASSLGQGSWGAFF | TGTGCCAGCAGCCTGGGACAGGGGTCGTGGGGGGCTTTCTTT
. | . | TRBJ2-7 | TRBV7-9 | CASSGPGQYSYEQYF | TGTGCCAGCAGCGGACCGGGACAATACTCCTACGAGCAGTACTTC
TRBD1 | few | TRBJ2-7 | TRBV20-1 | CSAVTGGAFYEQYF | TGCAGTGCGGTGACAGGGGGCGCTTTCTACGAGCAGTACTTC
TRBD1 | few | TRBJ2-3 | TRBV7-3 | CASSFEGAITDTQYF | TGTGCCAGCAGCTTCGAGGGGGCGATCACAGATACGCAGTATTTT
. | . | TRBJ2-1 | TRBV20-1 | CRARGHEQFF | TGCAGGGCTAGAGGCCATGAGCAGTTCTTC
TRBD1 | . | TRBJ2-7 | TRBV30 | CAFGQGEQYF | TGTGCCTTCGGACAGGGCGAGCAGTACTTC
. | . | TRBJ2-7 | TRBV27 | CASSQQSSSDEQYF | TGTGCCAGCAGCCAACAGTCTTCTTCGGACGAGCAGTACTTC
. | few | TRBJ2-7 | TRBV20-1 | CSASIRGSNYEQYF | TGCAGTGCTAGTATTCGGGGAAGTAACTACGAGCAGTACTTC
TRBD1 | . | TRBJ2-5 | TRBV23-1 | CASSQSGQGKIVRYF | TGCGCCAGCAGTCAATCAGGACAGGGGAAAATAGTCCGGTACTTC
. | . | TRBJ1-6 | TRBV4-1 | CASSPGTESYNSPLHF | TGCGCCAGCAGCCCTGGGACGGAGTCCTATAATTCACCCCTCCACTTT
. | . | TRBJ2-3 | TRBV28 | CASSLYRTTSDTQYF | TGTGCCAGCAGTTTATATAGGACTACCTCAGATACGCAGTATTTT
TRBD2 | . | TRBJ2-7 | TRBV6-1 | CASSAAGLAESYEQYF | TGTGCCAGCAGCGCCGCGGGACTAGCGGAATCCTACGAGCAGTACTTC
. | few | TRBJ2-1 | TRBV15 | CATSRDLGRASYNEQFF | TGTGCCACCAGCAGAGATCTGGGCAGGGCCTCCTACAATGAGCAGTTCTTC
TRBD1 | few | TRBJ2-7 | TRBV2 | CASEDRGSYEQYF | TGTGCCAGCGAGGACAGGGGGTCCTACGAGCAGTACTTC
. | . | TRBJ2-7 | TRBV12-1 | CASSPRDRVSYEQYF | TGTGCCAGCAGCCCGCGGGACAGGGTTTCCTACGAGCAGTACTTC
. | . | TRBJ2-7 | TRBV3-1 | CASSQAVPGAHREQYF | TGTGCCAGCAGCCAAGCTGTCCCAGGGGCCCACCGCGAGCAGTACTTC
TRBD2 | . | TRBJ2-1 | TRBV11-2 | CASSLSPFRGLAGGNEQFF | TGTGCCAGCAGCTTGTCCCCCTTTCGTGGGCTAGCGGGAGGCAATGAGCAGTTCTTC